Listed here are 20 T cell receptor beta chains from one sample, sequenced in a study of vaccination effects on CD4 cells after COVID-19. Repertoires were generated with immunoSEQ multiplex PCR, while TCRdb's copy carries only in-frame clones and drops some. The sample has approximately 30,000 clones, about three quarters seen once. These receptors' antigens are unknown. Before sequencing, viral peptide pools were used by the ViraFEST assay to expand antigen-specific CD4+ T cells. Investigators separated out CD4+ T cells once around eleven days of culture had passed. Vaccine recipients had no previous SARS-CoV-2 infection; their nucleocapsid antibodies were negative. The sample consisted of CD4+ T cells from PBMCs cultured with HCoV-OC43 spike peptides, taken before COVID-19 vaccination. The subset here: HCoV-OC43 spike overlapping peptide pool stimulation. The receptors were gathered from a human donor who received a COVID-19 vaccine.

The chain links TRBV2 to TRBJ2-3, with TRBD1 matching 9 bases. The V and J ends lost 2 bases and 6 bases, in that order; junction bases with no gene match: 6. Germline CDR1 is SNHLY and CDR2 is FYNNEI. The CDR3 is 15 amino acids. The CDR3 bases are TGTGCCAGCAGTGAATTTGACAGGGGGAGGGATACGCAGTATTTT. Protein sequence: CASSEFDRGRDTQYF.

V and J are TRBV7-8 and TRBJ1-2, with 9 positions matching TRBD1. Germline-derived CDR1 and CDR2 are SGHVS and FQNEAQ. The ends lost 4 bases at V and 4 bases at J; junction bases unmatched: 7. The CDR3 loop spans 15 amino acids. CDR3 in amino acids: CASSSTGGFTYGYTF. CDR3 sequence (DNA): TGTGCCAGCAGCTCGACAGGGGGATTTACCTATGGCTACACCTTC. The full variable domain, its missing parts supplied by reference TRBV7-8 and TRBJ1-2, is GAGVSQSPRYKVAKRGQDVALRCDPISGHVSLFWYQQALGQGPEFLTYFQNEAQLDKSGLPSDRFFAERPEGSVSTLKIQRTQQEDSAVYLCASSSTGGFTYGYTFGSGTRLTVV.

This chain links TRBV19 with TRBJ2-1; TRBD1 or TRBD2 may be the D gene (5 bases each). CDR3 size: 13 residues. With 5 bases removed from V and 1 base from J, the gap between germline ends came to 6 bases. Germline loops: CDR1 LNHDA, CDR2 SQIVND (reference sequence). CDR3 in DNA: TGTGCCAGTAGTGGGGGTTCCTACAATGAGCAGTTCTTC. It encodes CASSGGSYNEQFF.

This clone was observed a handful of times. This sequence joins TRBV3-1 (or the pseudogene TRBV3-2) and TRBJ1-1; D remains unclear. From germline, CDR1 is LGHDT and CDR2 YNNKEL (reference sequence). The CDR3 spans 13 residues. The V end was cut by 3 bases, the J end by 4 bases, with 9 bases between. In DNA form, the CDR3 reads TGTGCCAGCAGCCACGGTGGAAGCACTGAAGCTTTCTTT. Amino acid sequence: CASSHGGSTEAFF.

The CDR3 nucleotides read TGTGCCAGCAGCTTGGAAGGGGGAGAGAAGACCCAGTACTTC. It translates to CASSLEGGEKTQYF. V and J are TRBV5-6 and TRBJ2-5, with D possibly TRBD1 on 6 matching bases. The germline gives CDR1 SGHDT, CDR2 YYEEEE. The CDR3 contains 14 residues. The V gene lost 0 bases and the J gene lost 6 bases, with 12 bases spanning the gap.

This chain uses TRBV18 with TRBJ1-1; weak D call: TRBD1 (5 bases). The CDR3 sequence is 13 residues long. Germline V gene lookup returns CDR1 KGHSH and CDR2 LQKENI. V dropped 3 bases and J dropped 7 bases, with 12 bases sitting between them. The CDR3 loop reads CASSPGTGHEAFF. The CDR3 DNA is TGTGCCAGCTCACCCGGGACGGGCCATGAAGCTTTCTTT.

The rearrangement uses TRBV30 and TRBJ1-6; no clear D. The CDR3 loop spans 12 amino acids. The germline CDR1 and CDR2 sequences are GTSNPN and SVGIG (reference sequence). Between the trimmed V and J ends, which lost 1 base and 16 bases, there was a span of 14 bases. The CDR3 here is CAWSGQYGWLHF. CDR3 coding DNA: TGTGCCTGGAGTGGACAATACGGATGGCTCCACTTT.

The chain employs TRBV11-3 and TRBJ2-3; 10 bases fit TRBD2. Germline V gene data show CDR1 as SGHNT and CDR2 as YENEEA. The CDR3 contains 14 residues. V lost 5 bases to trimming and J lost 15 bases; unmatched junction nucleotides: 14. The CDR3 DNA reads TGTGCCAGCAGCACCGGAGAGATAGCGGGGGGCCTCTATTTT. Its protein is CASSTGEIAGGLYF.

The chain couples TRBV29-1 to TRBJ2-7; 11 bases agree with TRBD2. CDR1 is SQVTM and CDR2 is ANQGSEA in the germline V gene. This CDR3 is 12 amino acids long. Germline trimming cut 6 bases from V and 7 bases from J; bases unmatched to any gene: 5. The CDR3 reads CSVRLAGSEQYF. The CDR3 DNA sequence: TGCAGCGTGCGACTAGCGGGGAGTGAGCAGTACTTC.

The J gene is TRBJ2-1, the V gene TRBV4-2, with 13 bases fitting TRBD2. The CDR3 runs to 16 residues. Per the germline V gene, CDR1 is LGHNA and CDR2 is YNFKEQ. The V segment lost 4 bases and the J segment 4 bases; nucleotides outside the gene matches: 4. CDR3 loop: CASSRSGLAGYNEQFF. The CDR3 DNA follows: TGTGCCAGCAGCCGCTCGGGACTAGCGGGATACAATGAGCAGTTCTTC.

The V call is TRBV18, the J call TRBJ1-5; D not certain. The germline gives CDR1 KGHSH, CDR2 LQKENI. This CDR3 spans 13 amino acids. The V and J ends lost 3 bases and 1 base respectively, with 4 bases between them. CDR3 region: CASSPDSNQPQHF. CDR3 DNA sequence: TGTGCCAGCTCACCGGACAGCAATCAGCCCCAGCATTTT.

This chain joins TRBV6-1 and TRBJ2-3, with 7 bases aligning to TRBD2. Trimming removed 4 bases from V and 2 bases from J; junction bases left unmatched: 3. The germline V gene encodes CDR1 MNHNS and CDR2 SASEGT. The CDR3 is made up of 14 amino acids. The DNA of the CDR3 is TGTGCCAGCAGTGTAGGACTAGTCACAGATACGCAGTATTTT. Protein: CASSVGLVTDTQYF.

CDR3 sequence (DNA): TGTGCCAGCAGCCCGGGGATTTACACAGATACGCAGTATTTT. Amino acids: CASSPGIYTDTQYF. The V gene is TRBV4-2, the J gene TRBJ2-3; D is possibly TRBD2 (5 bases). The CDR3 spans 14 residues. V lost 4 bases and J 2 bases, leaving 10 bases between the germline ends. The germline gives CDR1 LGHNA, CDR2 YNFKEQ.

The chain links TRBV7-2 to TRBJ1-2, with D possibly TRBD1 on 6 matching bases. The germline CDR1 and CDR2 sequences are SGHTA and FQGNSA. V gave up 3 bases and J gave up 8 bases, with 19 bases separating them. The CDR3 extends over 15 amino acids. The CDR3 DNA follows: TGTGCCAGCAGCTTCCGCCCGGAGGGGGACGGGGGCTACACCTTC. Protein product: CASSFRPEGDGGYTF. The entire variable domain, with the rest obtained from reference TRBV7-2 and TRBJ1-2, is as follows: GAGVSQSPSNKVTEKGKDVELRCDPISGHTALYWYRQSLGQGLEFLIYFQGNSAPDKSGLPSDRFSAERTGGSVSTLTIQRTQQEDSAVYLCASSFRPEGDGGYTFGSGTRLTVV.

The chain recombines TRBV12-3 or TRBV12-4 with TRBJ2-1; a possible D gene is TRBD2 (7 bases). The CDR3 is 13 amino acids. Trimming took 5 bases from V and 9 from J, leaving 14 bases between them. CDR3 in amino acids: CASSPGGRGEQFF. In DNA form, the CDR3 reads TGTGCCAGCAGTCCGGGGGGCCGTGGTGAGCAGTTCTTC.

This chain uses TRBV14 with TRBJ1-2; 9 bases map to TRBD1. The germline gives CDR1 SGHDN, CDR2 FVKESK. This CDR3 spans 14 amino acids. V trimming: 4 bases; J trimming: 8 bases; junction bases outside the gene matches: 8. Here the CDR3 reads CASSPLGQGFGYTF. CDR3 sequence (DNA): TGTGCCAGCAGCCCCCTGGGACAGGGATTCGGCTACACCTTC.

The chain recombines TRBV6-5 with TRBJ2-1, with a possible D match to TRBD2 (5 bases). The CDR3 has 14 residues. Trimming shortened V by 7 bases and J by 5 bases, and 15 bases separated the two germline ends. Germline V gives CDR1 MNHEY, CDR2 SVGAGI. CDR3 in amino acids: CASNEGRRHNEQFF. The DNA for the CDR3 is TGTGCCAGCAACGAGGGAAGGCGGCACAATGAGCAGTTCTTC.

The CDR3 here is CASSLGGARGKNIQYF. The CDR3 DNA reads TGTGCCAGCAGTTTAGGGGGGGCGAGGGGCAAAAACATTCAGTACTTC. V and J are TRBV28 and TRBJ2-4, with D possibly being TRBD2 (7 bases). The germline V gene encodes CDR1 MDHEN and CDR2 SYDVKM. The CDR3 totals 16 residues. The V gene lost 2 bases and the J gene lost 3 bases, with 14 bases spanning the gap.

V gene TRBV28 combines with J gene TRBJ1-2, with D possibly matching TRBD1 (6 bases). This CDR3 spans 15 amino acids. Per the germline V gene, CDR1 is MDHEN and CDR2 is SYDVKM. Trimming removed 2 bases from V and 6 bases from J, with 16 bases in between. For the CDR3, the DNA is TGTGCCAGCAGTTTAGGCCAACAGGGCAGCAATGGCTACACCTTC. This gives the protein CASSLGQQGSNGYTF.

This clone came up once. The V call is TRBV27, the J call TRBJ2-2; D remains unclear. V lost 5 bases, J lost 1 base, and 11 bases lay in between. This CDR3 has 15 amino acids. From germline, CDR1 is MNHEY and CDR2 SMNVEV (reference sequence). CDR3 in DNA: TGTGCCAGCAGTCCAAACAACCTGAACACCGGGGAGCTGTTTTTT. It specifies CASSPNNLNTGELFF.